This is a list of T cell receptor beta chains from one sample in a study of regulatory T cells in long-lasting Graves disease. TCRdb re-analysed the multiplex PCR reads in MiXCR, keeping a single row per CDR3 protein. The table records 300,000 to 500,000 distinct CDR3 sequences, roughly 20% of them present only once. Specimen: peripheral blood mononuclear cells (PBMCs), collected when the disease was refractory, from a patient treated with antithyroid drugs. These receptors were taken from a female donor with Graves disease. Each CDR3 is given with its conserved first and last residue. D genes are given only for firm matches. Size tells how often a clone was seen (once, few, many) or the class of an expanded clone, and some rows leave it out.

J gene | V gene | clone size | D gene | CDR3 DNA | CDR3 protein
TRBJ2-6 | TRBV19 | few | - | TGTGCCAGTAGTATCGGGGGTCCTGGGGCCAACGTCCTGACTTTC | CASSIGGPGANVLTF
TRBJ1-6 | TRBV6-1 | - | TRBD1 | TGTGCCAGCAGGCAAGGACAGGGGCGGAATTCACCCCTCCACTTT | CASRQGQGRNSPLHF
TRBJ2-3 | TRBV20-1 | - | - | TGCAGTGCTAGATTAGACAGTAGTACAGATACGCAGTATTTT | CSARLDSSTDTQYF
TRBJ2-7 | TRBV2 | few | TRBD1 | TGTGCCAGCAGTCCACAGGGGGCGCTTGAGCAGTACTTC | CASSPQGALEQYF
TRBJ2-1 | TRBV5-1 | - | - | TGCGCCAGCAGCATCACATGGACCTCGGCCTACAATGAGCAGTTCTTC | CASSITWTSAYNEQFF
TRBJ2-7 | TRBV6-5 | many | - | TGTGCCAGCAGATACTACGAGCAGTACTTC | CASRYYEQYF
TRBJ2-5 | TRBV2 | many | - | TGTGCCAGCAACGTCCAGGCTGAAGAGACCCAGTACTTC | CASNVQAEETQYF
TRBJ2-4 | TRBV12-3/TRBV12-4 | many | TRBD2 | TGTGCCAGCAGTCTAAGGACTAGAGGGCTAGCCAAAAACATTCAGTACTTC | CASSLRTRGLAKNIQYF
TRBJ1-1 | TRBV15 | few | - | TGTGCCACCAGCGGCAGGGAGGGCACTGAAGCTTTCTTT | CATSGREGTEAFF
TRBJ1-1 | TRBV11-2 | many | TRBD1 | TGTGCCAGCAGCAAGACAGGGGGTAGTATGAACACTGAAGCTTTCTTT | CASSKTGGSMNTEAFF
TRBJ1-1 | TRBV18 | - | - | TGTGCCAGCTCACCAACCGAGATGAACACTGAAGCTTTCTTT | CASSPTEMNTEAFF
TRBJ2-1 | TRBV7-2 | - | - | TGTGCCAGCAGTTTTCAGGGGGGGACCTACAATGAGCAGTTCTTC | CASSFQGGTYNEQFF
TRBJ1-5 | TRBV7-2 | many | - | TGTGCCAGCAGCTTTTACCCCGACATGGCGGGTCAGCCCCAGCATTTT | CASSFYPDMAGQPQHF
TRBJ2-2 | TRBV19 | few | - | TGTGCCAGTAGTATTGAGGCCACCGGGGAGCTGTTTTTT | CASSIEATGELFF
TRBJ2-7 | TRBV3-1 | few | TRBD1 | TGTGCCAGCAGCCGGGGTACCAGGGGGCTCTACGAGCAGTACTTC | CASSRGTRGLYEQYF
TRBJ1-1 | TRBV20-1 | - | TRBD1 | TGCAGTGCTAGAGATGGAAACAGGGGGGCGAACACTGAAGCTTTCTTT | CSARDGNRGANTEAFF
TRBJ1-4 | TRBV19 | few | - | TGTGCCACCCGACGTCTGGATCTCACGGGGGAAAAACTGTTTTTT | CATRRLDLTGEKLFF
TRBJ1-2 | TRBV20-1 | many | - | TGCAGTGCTAGAGACATTTTGAACTATGGCTACACCTTC | CSARDILNYGYTF
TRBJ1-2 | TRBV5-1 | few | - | TGCGCCAGCAGCCCTGGAGGCGGCAGATGGGGCTACACCTTC | CASSPGGGRWGYTF
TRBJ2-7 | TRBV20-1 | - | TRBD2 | TGCAGTGCTAGCAGAGCTCCGGGACTAGCGGGAGGGCCGGTCTACGAGCAGTACTTC | CSASRAPGLAGGPVYEQYF
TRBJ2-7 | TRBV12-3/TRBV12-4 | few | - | TGTGCCAGCAGTCGGGGTAGCGGCAGGAACAACGAGCAGTACTTC | CASSRGSGRNNEQYF
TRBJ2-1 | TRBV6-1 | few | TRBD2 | TGTGCCAGCATCAGGTCTAGCGGCTACAATGAGCAGTTCTTC | CASIRSSGYNEQFF
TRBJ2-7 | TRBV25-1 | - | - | TGTGCCAGCACGAGTAGGTACGAGCAGTACTTC | CASTSRYEQYF